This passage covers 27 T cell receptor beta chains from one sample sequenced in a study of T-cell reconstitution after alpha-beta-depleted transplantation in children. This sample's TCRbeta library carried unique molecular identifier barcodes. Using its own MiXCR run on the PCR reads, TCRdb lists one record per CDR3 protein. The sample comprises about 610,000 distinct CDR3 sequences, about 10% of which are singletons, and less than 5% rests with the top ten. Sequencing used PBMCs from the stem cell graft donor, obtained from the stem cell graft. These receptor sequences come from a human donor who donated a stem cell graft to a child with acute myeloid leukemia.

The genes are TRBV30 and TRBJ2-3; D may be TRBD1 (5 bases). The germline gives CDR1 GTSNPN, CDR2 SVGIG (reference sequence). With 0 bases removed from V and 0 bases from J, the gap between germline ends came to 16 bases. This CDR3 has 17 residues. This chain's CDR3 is CAWSVRWSRASTDTQYF. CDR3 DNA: TGTGCCTGGAGTGTCCGTTGGTCCAGGGCCAGCACAGATACGCAGTATTTT.

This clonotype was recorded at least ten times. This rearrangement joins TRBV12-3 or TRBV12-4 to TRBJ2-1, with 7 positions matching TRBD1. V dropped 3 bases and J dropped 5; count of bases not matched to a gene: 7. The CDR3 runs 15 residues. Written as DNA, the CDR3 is TGTGCCAGCAGTTTTACTGGGACAGTAAACAATGAGCAGTTCTTC. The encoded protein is CASSFTGTVNNEQFF.

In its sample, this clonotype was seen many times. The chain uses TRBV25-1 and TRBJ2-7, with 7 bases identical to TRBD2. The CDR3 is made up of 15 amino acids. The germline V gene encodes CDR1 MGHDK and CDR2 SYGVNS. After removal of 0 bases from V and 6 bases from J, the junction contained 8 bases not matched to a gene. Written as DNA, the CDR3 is TGTGCCAGCAGTGAATATAACGGCCCTAGCGGCGAGCAGTACTTC. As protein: CASSEYNGPSGEQYF.

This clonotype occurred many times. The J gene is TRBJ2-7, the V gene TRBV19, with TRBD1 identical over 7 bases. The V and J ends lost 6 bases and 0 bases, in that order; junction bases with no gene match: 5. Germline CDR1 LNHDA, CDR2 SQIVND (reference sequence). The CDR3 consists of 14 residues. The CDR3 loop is CASSRQGNSYEQYF. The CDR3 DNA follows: TGTGCCAGTAGCCGACAGGGTAACTCCTACGAGCAGTACTTC. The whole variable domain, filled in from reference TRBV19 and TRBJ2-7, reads DGGITQSPKYLFRKEGQNVTLSCEQNLNHDAMYWYRQDPGQGLRLIYYSQIVNDFQKGDIAEGYSVSREKKESFPLTVTSAQKNPTAFYLCASSRQGNSYEQYFGPGTRLTVT.

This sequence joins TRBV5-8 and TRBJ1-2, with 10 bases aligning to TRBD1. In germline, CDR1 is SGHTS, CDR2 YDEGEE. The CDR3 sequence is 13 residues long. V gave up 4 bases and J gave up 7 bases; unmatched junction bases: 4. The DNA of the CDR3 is TGTGCCAGCAGCCCTAGACAGGGGGCTGGCTACACCTTC. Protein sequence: CASSPRQGAGYTF.

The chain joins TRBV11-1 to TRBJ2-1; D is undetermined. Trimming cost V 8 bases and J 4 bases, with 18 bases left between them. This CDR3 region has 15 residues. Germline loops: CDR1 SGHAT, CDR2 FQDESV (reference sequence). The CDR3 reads CASSPLGALYNEQFF. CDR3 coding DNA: TGTGCCAGCTCACCATTGGGCGCGCTTTACAATGAGCAGTTCTTC.

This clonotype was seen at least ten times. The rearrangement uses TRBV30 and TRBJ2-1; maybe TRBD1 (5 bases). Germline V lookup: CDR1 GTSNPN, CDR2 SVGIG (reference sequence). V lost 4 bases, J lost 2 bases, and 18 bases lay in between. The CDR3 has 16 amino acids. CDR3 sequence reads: CAWTYAGPFPYNEQFF. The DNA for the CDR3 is TGTGCCTGGACATACGCAGGGCCGTTCCCCTACAATGAGCAGTTCTTC.

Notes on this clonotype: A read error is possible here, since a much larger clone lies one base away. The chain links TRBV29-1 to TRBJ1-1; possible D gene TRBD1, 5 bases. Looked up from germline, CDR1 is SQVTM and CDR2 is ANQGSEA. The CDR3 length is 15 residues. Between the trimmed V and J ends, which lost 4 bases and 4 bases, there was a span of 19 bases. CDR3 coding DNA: TGCAGCGTTGGGGGGTCGCTGGGCCGTAGCACTGAAGCTTTCTTT. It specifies CSVGGSLGRSTEAFF.

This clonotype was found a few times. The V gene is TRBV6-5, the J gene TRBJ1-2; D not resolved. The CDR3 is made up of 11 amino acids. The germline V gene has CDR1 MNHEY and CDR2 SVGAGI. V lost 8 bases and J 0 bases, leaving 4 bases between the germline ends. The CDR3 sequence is CASRTNYGYTF. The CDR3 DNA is TGTGCCAGCCGCACTAACTATGGCTACACCTTC.

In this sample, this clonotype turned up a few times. The CDR3 sequence: CASRGGRARTGELFF. DNA for the CDR3: TGTGCCAGCCGAGGCGGGAGGGCGCGCACCGGGGAGCTGTTTTTT. V usage is TRBV28 and J usage is TRBJ2-2, with 9 positions matching TRBD2. The V segment lost 8 bases and the J segment 4 bases; nucleotides outside the gene matches: 8. Germline V CDR1 and CDR2: MDHEN, SYDVKM. The CDR3 runs 15 residues.

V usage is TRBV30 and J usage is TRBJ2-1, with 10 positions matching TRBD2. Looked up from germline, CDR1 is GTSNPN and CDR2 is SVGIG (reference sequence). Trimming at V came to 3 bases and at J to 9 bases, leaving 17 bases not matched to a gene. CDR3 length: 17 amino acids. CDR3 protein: CAWRWSSGSLKGGEQFF. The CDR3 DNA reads TGTGCCTGGAGATGGTCTAGCGGGAGTCTAAAGGGGGGTGAGCAGTTCTTC.

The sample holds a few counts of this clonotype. Written as DNA, the CDR3 is TGCAGTGCTAGAGATCCGGCAGGGGGCCAGCCCCAGCATTTT. As protein: CSARDPAGGQPQHF. The V and J genes are TRBV20-1 and TRBJ1-5; TRBD1 matches 8 bases. This CDR3 is 14 amino acids long. Per the germline V gene, CDR1 is DFQATT and CDR2 is SNEGSKA (reference sequence). V was clipped by 0 bases and J by 7 bases; unmatched bases: 5.

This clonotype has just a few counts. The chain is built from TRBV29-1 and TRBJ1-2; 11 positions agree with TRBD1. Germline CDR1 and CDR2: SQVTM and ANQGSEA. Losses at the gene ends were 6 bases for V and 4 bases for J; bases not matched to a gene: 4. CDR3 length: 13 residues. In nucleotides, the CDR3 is TGCAGCGTAAGGACAGGGGGCCTCTATGGCTACACCTTC. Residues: CSVRTGGLYGYTF.

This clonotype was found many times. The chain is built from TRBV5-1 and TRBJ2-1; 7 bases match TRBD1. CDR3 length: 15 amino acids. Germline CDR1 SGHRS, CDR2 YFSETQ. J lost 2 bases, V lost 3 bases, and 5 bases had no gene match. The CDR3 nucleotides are TGCGCCAGCAGCTCCTCGGGACAGACCTACAATGAGCAGTTCTTC. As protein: CASSSSGQTYNEQFF.

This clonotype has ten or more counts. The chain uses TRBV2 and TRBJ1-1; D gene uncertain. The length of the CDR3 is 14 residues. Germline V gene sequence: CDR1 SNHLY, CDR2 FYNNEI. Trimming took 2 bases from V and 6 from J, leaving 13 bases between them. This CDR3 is CASSERSYDAEAFF. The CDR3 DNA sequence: TGTGCCAGCAGTGAAAGATCGTACGACGCTGAAGCTTTCTTT.

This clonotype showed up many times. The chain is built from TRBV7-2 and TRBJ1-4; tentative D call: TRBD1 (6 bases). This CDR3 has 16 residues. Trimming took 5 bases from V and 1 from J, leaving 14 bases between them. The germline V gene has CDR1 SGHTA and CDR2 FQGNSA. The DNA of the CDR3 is TGTGCCAGCAGCATGCACAGGGTGGGAACTAATGAAAAACTGTTTTTT. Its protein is CASSMHRVGTNEKLFF. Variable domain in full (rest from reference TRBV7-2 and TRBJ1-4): GAGVSQSPSNKVTEKGKDVELRCDPISGHTALYWYRQSLGQGLEFLIYFQGNSAPDKSGLPSDRFSAERTGGSVSTLTIQRTQQEDSAVYLCASSMHRVGTNEKLFFGSGTQLSVL.

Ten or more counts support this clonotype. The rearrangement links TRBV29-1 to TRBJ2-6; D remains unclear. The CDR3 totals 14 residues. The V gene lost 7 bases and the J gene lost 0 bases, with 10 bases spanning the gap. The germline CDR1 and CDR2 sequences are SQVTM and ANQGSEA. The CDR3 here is CSAVGVSGANVLTF. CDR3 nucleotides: TGCAGCGCAGTCGGAGTCTCTGGGGCCAACGTCCTGACTTTC.

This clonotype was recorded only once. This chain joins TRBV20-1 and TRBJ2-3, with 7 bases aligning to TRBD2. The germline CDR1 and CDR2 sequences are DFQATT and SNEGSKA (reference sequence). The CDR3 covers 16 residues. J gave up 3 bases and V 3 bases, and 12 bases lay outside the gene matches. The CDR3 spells CSASSPSGRGTDTQYF. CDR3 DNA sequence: TGCAGTGCTAGTTCTCCGAGTGGGAGGGGTACAGATACGCAGTATTTT.

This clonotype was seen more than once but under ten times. CDR3 sequence: CASSPRTVFQGETQYF. CDR3 in DNA: TGTGCCAGTAGTCCGAGGACAGTATTCCAGGGCGAGACCCAGTACTTC. The V and J genes are TRBV19 and TRBJ2-5; TRBD1 is a possible D gene (6 bases). V lost 5 bases, J lost 5 bases, and 21 bases lay in between. Germline V gene lookup returns CDR1 LNHDA and CDR2 SQIVND (reference sequence). This CDR3 comprises 16 residues.

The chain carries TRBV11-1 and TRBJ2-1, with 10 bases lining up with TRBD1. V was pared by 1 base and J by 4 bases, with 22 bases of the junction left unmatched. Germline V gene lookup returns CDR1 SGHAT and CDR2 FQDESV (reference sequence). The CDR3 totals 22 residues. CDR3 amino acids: CASSLGPKRSENDRGRYNEQFF. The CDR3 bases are TGTGCCAGCAGCTTAGGGCCAAAAAGGTCCGAAAACGACAGGGGGCGGTACAATGAGCAGTTCTTC.

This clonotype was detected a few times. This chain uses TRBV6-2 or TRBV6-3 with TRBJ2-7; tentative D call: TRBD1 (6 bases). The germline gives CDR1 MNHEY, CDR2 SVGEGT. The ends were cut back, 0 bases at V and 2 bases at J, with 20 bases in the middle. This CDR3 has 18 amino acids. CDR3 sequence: CASSYSREGQGRPYEQYF. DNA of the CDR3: TGTGCCAGCAGTTACTCGAGAGAGGGGCAGGGGCGGCCCTACGAGCAGTACTTC.

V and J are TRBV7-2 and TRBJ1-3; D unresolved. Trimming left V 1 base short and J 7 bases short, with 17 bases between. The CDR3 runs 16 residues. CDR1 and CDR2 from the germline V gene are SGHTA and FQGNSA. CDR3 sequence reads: CASSLGPLRASNTIYF. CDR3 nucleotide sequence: TGTGCCAGCAGCTTAGGCCCTCTTAGGGCTAGCAACACCATATATTTT. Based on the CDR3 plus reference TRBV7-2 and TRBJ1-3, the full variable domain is GAGVSQSPSNKVTEKGKDVELRCDPISGHTALYWYRQSLGQGLEFLIYFQGNSAPDKSGLPSDRFSAERTGGSVSTLTIQRTQQEDSAVYLCASSLGPLRASNTIYFGEGSWLTVV.

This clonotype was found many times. DNA for the CDR3: TGTGCCAGCAGCTTATATCAGAACACTGAAGCTTTCTTT. This codes for CASSLYQNTEAFF. J is TRBJ1-1 and V is TRBV7-2; D uncertain. Looked up from germline, CDR1 is SGHTA and CDR2 is FQGNSA. This CDR3 has 13 residues. The germline V and J ends were trimmed by 2 bases and 1 base, with 5 bases remaining between them.

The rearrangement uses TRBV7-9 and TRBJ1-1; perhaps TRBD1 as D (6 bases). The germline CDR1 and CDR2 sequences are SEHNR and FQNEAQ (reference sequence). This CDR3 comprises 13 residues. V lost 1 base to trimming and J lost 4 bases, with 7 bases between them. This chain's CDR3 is CASSLEGVTEAFF. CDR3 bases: TGTGCCAGCAGCTTAGAGGGGGTCACTGAAGCTTTCTTT.

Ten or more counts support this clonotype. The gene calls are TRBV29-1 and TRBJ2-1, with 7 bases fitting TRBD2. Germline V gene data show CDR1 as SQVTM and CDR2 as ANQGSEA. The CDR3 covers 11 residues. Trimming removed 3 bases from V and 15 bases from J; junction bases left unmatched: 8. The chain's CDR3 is CSVERGGGPFF. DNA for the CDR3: TGCAGCGTTGAGCGGGGCGGGGGACCGTTCTTC.

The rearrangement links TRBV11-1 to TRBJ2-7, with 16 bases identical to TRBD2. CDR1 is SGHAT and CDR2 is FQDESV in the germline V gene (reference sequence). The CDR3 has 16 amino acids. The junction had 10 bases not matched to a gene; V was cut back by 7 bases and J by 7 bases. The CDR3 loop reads CASTQGLAGGPLEQYF. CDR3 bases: TGTGCCAGCACCCAGGGACTAGCGGGAGGGCCGTTGGAGCAGTACTTC.

CDR3 sequence: CASSQERGYTQYF. As DNA, the CDR3 is TGCGCCAGCAGCCAAGAACGAGGATACACGCAGTATTTT. The rearrangement links TRBV4-3 to TRBJ2-3; D not certain. The V end lost 0 bases, the J end lost 9 bases, and 10 bases lay between the germline ends. Germline V gene data show CDR1 as LGHNA and CDR2 as YSLEER. The length of the CDR3 is 13 residues.